Listed here are 9 T cell receptor beta chains from one sample, sequenced in a study of somatic mutations in cytotoxic T cells in rheumatoid arthritis. Assay used: immunoSEQ multiplex PCR; TCRdb lists only in-frame clones, some missing. The sample consists of about 30,000 clones, approximately 85% of them appearing once. Sequencing was performed on CD8+ T cells sorted from blood. These receptor sequences come from an adult with rheumatoid arthritis.

Of note for this clone: The sample carries other DNA sequences with the same CDR3. The rearrangement joins TRBV7-2 to TRBJ2-2, with D unresolved. The CDR3 contains 12 residues. V dropped 3 bases and J dropped 5 bases, with 4 bases sitting between them. Germline values: CDR1 SGHTA, CDR2 FQGNSA. This CDR3 is CASSFPTGELFF. The CDR3 bases are TGTGCCAGCAGCTTCCCGACCGGGGAGCTGTTTTTT.

The chain joins TRBV7-9 to TRBJ2-5; 7 bases fit TRBD2. The J segment lost 11 bases and the V segment lost 3 bases, leaving 12 bases of the junction unmatched. Germline loops: CDR1 SEHNR, CDR2 FQNEAQ (reference sequence). The CDR3 is made up of 14 amino acids. The CDR3 nucleotides read TGTGCCAGCAGCTTCCGGGACTACCCCATGCGGCAGTACTTC. Its protein product is CASSFRDYPMRQYF.

The V and J genes are TRBV4-3 and TRBJ1-3; no definite D call. V was shortened by 4 bases and J by 4 bases, with 14 bases between the two germline ends. CDR1 LGHNA and CDR2 YSLEER come from the germline V gene. There are 15 residues in the CDR3. The DNA of the CDR3 is TGCGCCAGCAGCCCCCTTCTGGGTGCCGGAAACACCATATATTTT. Protein: CASSPLLGAGNTIYF.

The chain employs TRBV7-9 and TRBJ2-7; D might be TRBD1 (5 bases). The germline gives CDR1 SEHNR, CDR2 FQNEAQ (reference sequence). The CDR3 has 12 amino acids. Trimming took off 7 bases at V and 6 bases at J, with 13 bases between the two ends. The CDR3 loop is CASTLQGAEQYF. CDR3 coding DNA: TGTGCCAGCACTCTCCAAGGGGCCGAGCAGTACTTC.

The V gene is TRBV27, the J gene TRBJ2-2; no firm D call. V was trimmed by 4 bases and J by 3 bases, leaving 0 bases between them. CDR3 size: 11 residues. CDR1 MNHEY and CDR2 SMNVEV come from the germline V gene (reference sequence). For the CDR3, the DNA is TGTGCCAGCAGTTACACCGGGGAGCTGTTTTTT. Translating gives CASSYTGELFF.

V gene TRBV27 combines with J gene TRBJ2-1, with D unclear. With 6 bases removed from V and 4 bases from J, the gap between germline ends came to 13 bases. This CDR3 is built from 14 residues. Germline CDR1 reads MNHEY; CDR2 reads SMNVEV (reference sequence). Here the CDR3 DNA reads TGTGCCAGCAGCTTCGGTGGCCTGTACAATGAGCAGTTCTTC. Translation gives CASSFGGLYNEQFF.

V usage is TRBV4-3 and J usage is TRBJ2-1; 7 nucleotides align to TRBD1. Germline loops: CDR1 LGHNA, CDR2 YSLEER. CDR3 length: 17 amino acids. Germline trimming cut 0 bases from V and 6 bases from J; bases unmatched to any gene: 11. CDR3 coding DNA: TGCGCCAGCAGCCAAGATTTGCAGGGGACAGCTCCCAATGAGCAGTTCTTC. Translated: CASSQDLQGTAPNEQFF.

As to this clone: Other DNA sequences in this specimen translate into the identical CDR3. The chain joins TRBV5-1 to TRBJ1-1; the D is unclear. Germline values: CDR1 SGHRS, CDR2 YFSETQ. V gave up 6 bases and J gave up 1 base, with 10 bases separating them. The length of the CDR3 is 13 residues. The CDR3 is CASKTGSNTEAFF. CDR3 bases: TGCGCCAGCAAAACGGGGTCGAACACTGAAGCTTTCTTT. The whole variable domain, remainder taken from reference TRBV5-1 and TRBJ1-1, is KAGVTQTPRYLIKTRGQQVTLSCSPISGHRSVSWYQQTPGQGLQFLFEYFSETQRNKGNFPGRFSGRQFSNSRSEMNVSTLELGDSALYLCASKTGSNTEAFFGQGTRLTVV.

The V call is TRBV2, the J call TRBJ2-3; TRBD2 matches 8 bases. Germline assignment: CDR1 SNHLY and CDR2 FYNNEI. This CDR3 spans 15 amino acids. With V trimmed by 4 bases and J by 0 bases, 3 bases remained unmatched. CDR3 in DNA: TGTGCCAGCAGTGTAATAGCGGGAAGCACAGATACGCAGTATTTT. Translation: CASSVIAGSTDTQYF.